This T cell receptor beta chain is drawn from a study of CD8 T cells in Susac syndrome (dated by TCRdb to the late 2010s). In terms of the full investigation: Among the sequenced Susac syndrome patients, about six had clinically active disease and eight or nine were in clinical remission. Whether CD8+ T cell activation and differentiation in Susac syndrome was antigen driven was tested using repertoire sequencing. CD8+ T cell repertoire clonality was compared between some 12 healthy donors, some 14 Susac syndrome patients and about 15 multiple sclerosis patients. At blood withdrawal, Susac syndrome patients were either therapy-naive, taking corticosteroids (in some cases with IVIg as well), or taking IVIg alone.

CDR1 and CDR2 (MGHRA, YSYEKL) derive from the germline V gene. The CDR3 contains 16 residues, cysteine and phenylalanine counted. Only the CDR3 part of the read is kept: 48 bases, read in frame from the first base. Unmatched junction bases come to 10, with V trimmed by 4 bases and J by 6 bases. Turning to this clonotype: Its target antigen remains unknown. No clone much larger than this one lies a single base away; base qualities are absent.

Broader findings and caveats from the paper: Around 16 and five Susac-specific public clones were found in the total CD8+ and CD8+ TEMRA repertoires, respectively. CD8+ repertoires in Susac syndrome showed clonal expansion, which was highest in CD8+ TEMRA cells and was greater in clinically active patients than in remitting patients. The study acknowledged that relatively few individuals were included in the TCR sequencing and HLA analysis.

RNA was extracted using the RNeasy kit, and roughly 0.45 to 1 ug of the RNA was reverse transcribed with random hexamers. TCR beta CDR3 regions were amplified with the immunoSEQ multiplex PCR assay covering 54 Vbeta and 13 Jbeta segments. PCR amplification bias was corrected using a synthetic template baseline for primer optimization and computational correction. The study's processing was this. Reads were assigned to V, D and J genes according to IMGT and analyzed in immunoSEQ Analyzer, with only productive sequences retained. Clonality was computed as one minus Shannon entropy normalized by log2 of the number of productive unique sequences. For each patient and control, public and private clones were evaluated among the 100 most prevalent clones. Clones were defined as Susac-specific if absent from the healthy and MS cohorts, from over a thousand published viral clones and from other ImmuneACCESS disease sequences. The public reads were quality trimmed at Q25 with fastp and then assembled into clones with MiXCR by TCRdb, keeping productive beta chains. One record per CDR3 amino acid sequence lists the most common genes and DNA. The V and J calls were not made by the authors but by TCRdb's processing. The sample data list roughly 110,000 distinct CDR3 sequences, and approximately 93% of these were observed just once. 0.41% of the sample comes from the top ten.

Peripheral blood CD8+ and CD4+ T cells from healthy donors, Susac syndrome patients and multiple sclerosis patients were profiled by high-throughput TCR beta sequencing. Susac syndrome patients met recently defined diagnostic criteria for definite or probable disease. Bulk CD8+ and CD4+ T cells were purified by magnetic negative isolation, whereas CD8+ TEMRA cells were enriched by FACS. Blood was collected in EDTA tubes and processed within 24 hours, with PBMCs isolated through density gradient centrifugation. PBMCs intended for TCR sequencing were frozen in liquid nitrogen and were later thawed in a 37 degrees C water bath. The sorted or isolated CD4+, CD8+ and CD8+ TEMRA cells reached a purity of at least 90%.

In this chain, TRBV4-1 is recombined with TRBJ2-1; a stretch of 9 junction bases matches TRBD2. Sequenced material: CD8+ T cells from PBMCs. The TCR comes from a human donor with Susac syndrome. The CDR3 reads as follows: CASSRPGSGGLNEQFF. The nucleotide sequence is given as TGCGCCAGCAGCCGCCCAGGGAGCGGGGGGCTCAATGAGCAGTTCTTC.